The 32 T cell receptor beta chains below all came from one sample that was sequenced in a study of post-analysis software for immune sequencing data. Whole-study results and caveats: Five or six TRBV segments were more frequent in patients than controls; TRBV5-6, TRBV5-1 and TRBV20-1 belonged to this group.

Their specific antigens are unknown. Unique molecular identifiers were present in the TCR beta cDNA libraries. TCRdb reanalysed the PCR reads using MiXCR and keeps one entry per CDR3 protein. This table holds some 690,000 distinct CDR3 sequences, approximately 30% found once. What was sequenced was blood. These receptors were collected from a girl aged 5 to 17 with multiple sclerosis.

The gene calls are TRBV24-1 and TRBJ1-1; 7 nucleotides line up with TRBD1. Trimming cost V 7 bases and J 1 base; bases outside gene matches: 5. CDR1 and CDR2 from the germline V gene are KGHDR and SFDVKD. CDR3 length: 14 amino acids. CDR3 coding DNA: TGTGCCACCAGGGACAGGAGAGAGAACACTGAAGCTTTCTTT. Translation: CATRDRRENTEAFF.

The chain recombines TRBV7-2 with TRBJ1-1; D possibly corresponds to TRBD1 (5 bases). This CDR3 contains 14 residues. Between the trimmed V and J ends, which lost 6 bases and 6 bases, there was a span of 17 bases. CDR1 and CDR2 from the germline V gene are SGHTA and FQGNSA. The CDR3 coding sequence is TGTGCCAGCAGTTTTCAGGGAGGGGACGCTGAAGCTTTCTTT. Its translation is CASSFQGGDAEAFF.

V is TRBV4-1 and J is TRBJ2-3, with D possibly TRBD1 on 5 matching bases. Trimming cost V 3 bases and J 4 bases, with 14 bases left between them. The CDR3 totals 15 residues. The germline V gene encodes CDR1 MGHRA and CDR2 YSYEKL. The CDR3 DNA sequence: TGCGCCAGCAGCCAGGCGGCAGGGATCTCAGATACGCAGTATTTT. Residues: CASSQAAGISDTQYF.

V usage is TRBV5-1 and J usage is TRBJ1-1, with 7 positions matching TRBD1. With V trimmed by 0 bases and J by 7 bases, 9 bases remained unmatched. Germline lookup yields CDR1 SGHRS and CDR2 YFSETQ. There are 15 residues in the CDR3. The CDR3 region has the DNA TGCGCCAGCAGCTTGGCCCCGACAGGGCCCGTTGAAGCTTTCTTT. Amino acids: CASSLAPTGPVEAFF.

The rearrangement uses TRBV6-2 or TRBV6-3 and TRBJ2-1, with TRBD2 matching over 8 bases. Germline CDR1 MNHEY, CDR2 SVGEGT. This CDR3 has 18 amino acids. With 7 bases clipped from V and 3 bases from J, the junction kept 17 bases outside the gene matches. CDR3 sequence reads: CASTGRGLVQTYYNEQFF. CDR3 sequence (DNA): TGTGCCAGCACCGGACGGGGACTAGTCCAGACTTACTACAATGAGCAGTTCTTC.

As to this clonotype: The junction does not match germline at one end; this may be a read error. The gene calls are TRBV7-9 and TRBJ2-3, with TRBD2 as a possible D gene (6 bases). The CDR3 covers 15 residues. Germline V lookup: CDR1 SEHNR, CDR2 FQNEAQ (reference sequence). The CDR3 region is CASSLFAGSKDTQYF. The DNA of the CDR3 is TGTGCCAGCAGCTTATTTGCGGGAAGCAAAGATACGCAGTATTTT.

This clonotype was recorded a few times. V usage is TRBV5-1 and J usage is TRBJ2-1; D might be TRBD2 (6 bases). This CDR3 has 15 residues. The germline gives CDR1 SGHRS, CDR2 YFSETQ. V was pared by 2 bases and J by 8 bases, with 17 bases between. CDR3: CASSLAGQRAHEQFF. The CDR3 DNA follows: TGCGCCAGCAGCTTAGCGGGTCAAAGGGCCCATGAGCAGTTCTTC.

The chain combines TRBV12-3 or TRBV12-4 with TRBJ2-1, with D possibly called TRBD1 or TRBD2 (6 bases each). There are 16 residues in the CDR3. Trimming stripped 5 bases from V and 0 bases from J, with 14 bases between. CDR3 nucleotide sequence: TGTGCCAGCAGTCTGAGACAGGAGGGCTCCTACAATGAGCAGTTCTTC. Encoded protein: CASSLRQEGSYNEQFF.

This clonotype has a handful of counts. The genes are TRBV24-1 and TRBJ2-1, with 10 bases aligning to TRBD1. This CDR3 spans 16 amino acids. Unmatched junction bases numbered 4, after V lost 4 bases and J lost 2 bases. Germline V gene data show CDR1 as KGHDR and CDR2 as SFDVKD. CDR3 nucleotides: TGTGCCACCAGTGACCGTGGACAGGGGGCCTACAATGAGCAGTTCTTC. Protein: CATSDRGQGAYNEQFF.

V usage is TRBV28 and J usage is TRBJ1-5; no reliable D call. This CDR3 spans 17 amino acids. CDR1 MDHEN and CDR2 SYDVKM come from the germline V gene. V gave up 3 bases and J gave up 2 bases, with 17 bases separating them. The CDR3 DNA sequence: TGTGCCAGCAGTTTCCCTCCGACTCGGGCGGGCAATCAGCCCCAGCATTTT. Amino acids: CASSFPPTRAGNQPQHF.

The genes are TRBV20-1 and TRBJ1-4; no firm D call. There are 14 residues in the CDR3. Germline CDR1 and CDR2: DFQATT and SNEGSKA (reference sequence). V was trimmed by 3 bases and J by 2 bases, leaving 10 bases between them. CDR3 residues: CSASGSRTNEKLFF. CDR3 nucleotides: TGCAGTGCTAGTGGAAGCCGCACTAATGAAAAACTGTTTTTT.

The chain joins TRBV7-2 to TRBJ1-6, with D possibly TRBD1 on 5 matching bases. Germline CDR1 is SGHTA and CDR2 is FQGNSA. The ends were cut back, 2 bases at V and 14 bases at J, with 10 bases in the middle. The CDR3 length is 12 residues. In DNA, the CDR3 is TGTGCCAGCAGCTTAACAGGCAGATCCCTCCACTTT. It codes for CASSLTGRSLHF.

Only a few counts were recorded for this clonotype. The chain carries TRBV3-1 and TRBJ1-2; the D is unclear. Germline V CDR1 and CDR2: LGHDT, YNNKEL (reference sequence). Deletions cut 0 bases from V and 7 bases from J, with 9 bases between. This CDR3 region has 13 residues. CDR3 protein: CASSQEQRAGYTF. CDR3 nucleotides: TGTGCCAGCAGCCAAGAACAGAGAGCTGGCTACACCTTC.

On this clonotype itself: This may be a read error: a much more frequent sequence differs by one nucleotide. The CDR3 protein is CASSESSGTDTQYF. The CDR3 region has the DNA TGTGCCAGCAGTGAGTCTAGCGGCACAGATACGCAGTATTTT. The chain joins TRBV2 to TRBJ2-3, with a possible D match to TRBD2 (6 bases). The germline CDR1 and CDR2 sequences are SNHLY and FYNNEI. V lost 3 bases to trimming and J lost 1 base, with 8 bases between them. The CDR3 is made up of 14 amino acids.

The CDR3: CSARSAGLAGRETQYF. CDR3 DNA sequence: TGCAGTGCTAGATCCGCGGGACTAGCGGGGAGAGAGACCCAGTACTTC. The chain links TRBV20-1 to TRBJ2-5; TRBD2 matches 13 bases. V lost 2 bases and J lost 4; bases outside the gene matches: 7. Germline CDR1 DFQATT, CDR2 SNEGSKA (reference sequence). The CDR3 length is 16 residues.

This clonotype has a count of ten or more. The CDR3 DNA reads as TGTGCCAGCAGCTTAGCCGAGGACCGGGAGACCCAGTACTTC. This encodes CASSLAEDRETQYF. The chain joins TRBV7-9 to TRBJ2-5; D is ambiguous. This CDR3 has 14 residues. Germline V gene sequence: CDR1 SEHNR, CDR2 FQNEAQ (reference sequence). V gave up 0 bases and J gave up 5 bases, with 10 bases separating them.

V is TRBV4-1 and J is TRBJ2-3, with 11 nucleotides matching TRBD1. The CDR3 has 17 amino acids. V trimming: 0 bases; J trimming: 1 base; junction bases outside the gene matches: 3. Per the germline V gene, CDR1 is MGHRA and CDR2 is YSYEKL. The CDR3 DNA reads as TGCGCCAGCAGCCAAGACGGGACAGGGGGAGGCACAGATACGCAGTATTTT. Amino acid sequence: CASSQDGTGGGTDTQYF.

The chain uses TRBV24-1 and TRBJ2-3; D gene ambiguous. Looked up from germline, CDR1 is KGHDR and CDR2 is SFDVKD. The CDR3 runs to 13 residues. V was cut by 5 bases and J by 2 bases, with 7 bases left in between. The CDR3 DNA reads TGTGCCACCAGTGGTTTAAACACAGATACGCAGTATTTT. Its protein is CATSGLNTDTQYF.

With regard to this clonotype: One junction end disagrees with the germline gene, perhaps due to a read error. The chain has TRBV6-5 and TRBJ1-1; no reliable D call. This CDR3 is 13 amino acids long. The germline V gene encodes CDR1 MNHEY and CDR2 SVGAGI. In nucleotides, the CDR3 is TGTGTCAGCAGTTACTTGGGCAGGACTGAAGCTTTCTTT. Its protein is CVSSYLGRTEAFF.

V usage is TRBV29-1 and J usage is TRBJ2-1; D is ambiguous. The CDR3 covers 11 residues. Trimming left V 0 bases short and J 11 bases short, with 8 bases between. CDR1 is SQVTM, CDR2 ANQGSEA, per germline. The CDR3 protein is CSVEDIVKQFF. The CDR3 nucleotides read TGCAGCGTTGAAGATATTGTTAAGCAGTTCTTC.

This clonotype was picked up a small number of times. The chain links TRBV7-2 to TRBJ2-3, with D tentatively TRBD1 (6 bases). Trimming removed 3 bases at V and 6 bases at J, with 19 bases between. CDR1 SGHTA and CDR2 FQGNSA come from the germline V gene. This CDR3 is 16 amino acids long. The CDR3 sequence: CASSFRQAGQRDTQYF. The CDR3 DNA is TGTGCCAGCAGCTTCCGACAAGCCGGACAGCGGGATACGCAGTATTTT.

This clonotype was recorded a few times. This chain connects TRBV20-1 to TRBJ2-1, with 9 positions matching TRBD2. The V gene end was trimmed by 0 bases and the J gene end by 10 bases; junction bases not matched to a gene: 10. This CDR3 has 15 amino acids. Germline V lookup: CDR1 DFQATT, CDR2 SNEGSKA (reference sequence). In nucleotides, the CDR3 is TGCAGTGCTAGAGATTTTAGCGGGGGACTAGCCGAGCAGTTCTTC. It specifies CSARDFSGGLAEQFF.

Only a few counts were recorded for this clonotype. V usage is TRBV3-1 and J usage is TRBJ2-3; D is unclear. This CDR3 has 13 residues. Trimming removed 3 bases at V and 3 bases at J, with 7 bases between. Germline CDR1 reads LGHDT; CDR2 reads YNNKEL (reference sequence). The CDR3 protein is CASSHRRTDTQYF. CDR3 bases: TGTGCCAGCAGCCATAGGCGAACAGATACGCAGTATTTT.

This clonotype was counted at least ten times. This chain connects TRBV29-1 to TRBJ2-7; 8 nucleotides agree with TRBD1. CDR1 and CDR2 (germline): SQVTM, ANQGSEA. J was trimmed by 3 bases and V by 7 bases; bases with no gene match: 2. The CDR3 has 11 residues. CDR3 bases: TGCAGCGCCGGACAGGGCTACGAGCAGTACTTC. Translating it yields CSAGQGYEQYF.

This clonotype was detected only a few times. The chain joins TRBV20-1 to TRBJ1-1; 7 positions agree with TRBD1. The CDR3 is made up of 12 amino acids. V shed 5 bases and J 3 bases; nucleotides not matched to a gene: 3. Germline V gene sequence: CDR1 DFQATT, CDR2 SNEGSKA (reference sequence). As DNA, the CDR3 is TGCAGTGCTGCCGACAGGGACACTGAAGCTTTCTTT. The encoded protein is CSAADRDTEAFF.

The rearrangement links TRBV19 to TRBJ2-7; 9 bases align to TRBD1. J was trimmed by 0 bases and V by 9 bases; bases with no gene match: 3. The CDR3 is 13 residues long. Per germline, CDR1 LNHDA and CDR2 SQIVND (reference sequence). DNA for the CDR3: TGTGCCAGCGGGACAGGGTTCTCCTACGAGCAGTACTTC. This translates into CASGTGFSYEQYF. Drawing the rest from reference TRBV19 and TRBJ2-7, the complete variable domain is DGGITQSPKYLFRKEGQNVTLSCEQNLNHDAMYWYRQDPGQGLRLIYYSQIVNDFQKGDIAEGYSVSREKKESFPLTVTSAQKNPTAFYLCASGTGFSYEQYFGPGTRLTVT.

The chain links TRBV6-5 to TRBJ2-5; D perhaps matches TRBD1 (5 bases). The CDR3 is 15 amino acids. Germline CDR1 and CDR2: MNHEY and SVGAGI. Trimming removed 2 bases at V and 11 bases at J, with 21 bases between. The CDR3 reads CASSYGQGVYNEQYF. The CDR3 bases are TGTGCCAGCAGTTACGGGCAGGGCGTTTACAATGAGCAGTACTTC.

A few counts support this clonotype. The chain employs TRBV29-1 and TRBJ2-5, with 9 nucleotides matching TRBD1. Germline CDR1 is SQVTM and CDR2 is ANQGSEA. The CDR3 spans 13 residues. V shed 5 bases and J 5 bases; nucleotides not matched to a gene: 6. CDR3 loop: CSVRDRVRETQYF. The CDR3 region has the DNA TGCAGCGTTCGGGACAGGGTGAGGGAGACCCAGTACTTC.

This clonotype was seen a handful of times. V and J are TRBV5-1 and TRBJ1-1, with no clear D. The V and J ends lost 1 base and 1 base respectively, with 8 bases between them. This CDR3 comprises 14 residues. Per germline, CDR1 SGHRS and CDR2 YFSETQ. DNA of the CDR3: TGCGCCAGCAGCTTGTTCGAGGGGAACACTGAAGCTTTCTTT. Protein: CASSLFEGNTEAFF.

This clonotype was recorded a few times. The rearrangement uses TRBV2 and TRBJ2-7, with no clear D. Germline CDR1 is SNHLY and CDR2 is FYNNEI. The CDR3 sequence is 12 residues long. Trimming left V 3 bases short and J 3 bases short, with 6 bases between. The CDR3 nucleotides are TGTGCCAGCAGTGATTCTTTCTACGAGCAGTACTTC. Translated: CASSDSFYEQYF.

The chain employs TRBV20-1 and TRBJ2-1; 10 nucleotides line up with TRBD2. The CDR3 sequence is 13 residues long. Germline CDR1 reads DFQATT; CDR2 reads SNEGSKA (reference sequence). The CDR3 loop reads CRMELAGTNEQFF. CDR3 in DNA: TGCAGGATGGAACTAGCGGGGACCAATGAGCAGTTCTTC.

V and J are TRBV4-1 and TRBJ1-1; 9 bases line up with TRBD1. The germline gives CDR1 MGHRA, CDR2 YSYEKL. The trim removed 3 bases at V and 7 bases at J, leaving 3 bases unmatched. This CDR3 comprises 13 residues. The CDR3 DNA reads TGCGCCAGCAGCCAGGGACAGGGCCTTGAAGCTTTCTTT. This sequence encodes CASSQGQGLEAFF.